The TCR beta chain under discussion was sequenced for a study of identical twins. TCRdb independently ran MiXCR on the 5' RACE reads; one entry per CDR3 protein. Altogether 250,000 or so distinct CDR3 sequences are present, about 8% being singletons, with the ten largest covering less than 4%. With regard to this clonotype: The antigen is undetermined.

General study results and limits: Zero-insertion analyses could be partly confounded by invariant MAIT and iNKT cells. Alpha sequences that were out-of-frame and twin-shared showed an excess of low generation probability.

Germline lookup yields CDR1 SGHDN and CDR2 FVKESK. Trimming took off 4 bases at V and 6 bases at J, with 18 bases between the two ends. This CDR3 has 15 residues. This sample also appeared in a second study, on yellow fever vaccine responses in identical twins.

The TCR sequence derives from a woman aged 18-29 years in good health. The sequenced sample was CD8+ T cells sorted from blood. This chain uses TRBV14 with TRBJ1-2, with a possible D match to TRBD1 (5 bases). As DNA, the CDR3 is TGTGCCAGCAGCCCCTCCTGGACACCCGTGGATGGCTACACCTTC. Encoded protein: CASSPSWTPVDGYTF.